This T cell receptor (beta chain) was sequenced during a study of PD-L1 blockade in urothelial cancer. About the research overall: Every 3 weeks, patients received intravenous atezolizumab 1,200 mg, beginning 2014. About 90% of the roughly 29 patients were men who had bladder-origin urothelial cancer. Investigators checked blood 3 weeks (second dose) and 6 weeks after treatment start.

Sequencing used immunoSEQ multiplex PCR; TCRdb keeps in-frame clones, though not all of them. The table shows about 82,000 clones, with approximately 86% occurring only once. From germline, CDR1 is SSHAT and CDR2 FNYEAQ (reference sequence). This CDR3 has 15 amino acids. Germline trimming cut 5 bases from V and 5 bases from J; bases unmatched to any gene: 4. This clonotype was sampled from a woman in her 70s with urothelial cancer. Specimen: PBMCs, collected around atezolizumab (anti-PD-L1) treatment. The chain employs TRBV7-7 and TRBJ2-5; 14 nucleotides align to TRBD2. CDR3 protein: CASSRRTSGRETQYF. DNA of the CDR3: TGTGCCAGCAGCCGGCGGACTAGCGGGAGGGAGACCCAGTACTTC.